The 13 T cell receptor beta chains listed next were all sequenced from one sample in a study of cytomegalovirus exposure and HLA in healthy donors. Use of 60 Vbeta and 13 Jbeta primers characterized the PCR. The method was immunoSEQ multiplex PCR; TCRdb's version includes in-frame clones alone and lacks a portion of them. The repertoire holds around 150,000 clones, 88% seen once, with around 0.5% in the top ten. The sequenced material came from PBMCs. The receptors here all came from a woman aged 35 to 49 in good health and CMV-seronegative.

Comments on this clone: The same CDR3 arises from other DNA sequences in this sample as well. The rearrangement uses TRBV5-1 and TRBJ2-7, with 7 bases that match TRBD2. V was pared by 6 bases and J by 2 bases, with 8 bases of the junction left unmatched. There are 14 residues in the CDR3. CDR1 SGHRS and CDR2 YFSETQ come from the germline V gene. In nucleotides, the CDR3 is TGCGCCAGCATGGCGGGAGAACAAACCTACGAGCAGTACTTC. Its translation is CASMAGEQTYEQYF.

The J gene is TRBJ1-1, the V gene TRBV11-3; the D is unclear. Germline CDR1 SGHNT, CDR2 YENEEA. The CDR3 totals 12 residues. V shed 0 bases and J shed 6 bases, with 5 bases lying between them. The DNA of the CDR3 is TGTGCCAGCAGCTTAGATATAGCTGAAGCTTTCTTT. As protein: CASSLDIAEAFF.

J is TRBJ2-5 and V is TRBV2; 10 bases agree with TRBD2. The CDR3 is 14 residues long. Germline V gene data show CDR1 as SNHLY and CDR2 as FYNNEI. With 8 bases clipped from V and 7 bases from J, the junction kept 10 bases outside the gene matches. DNA of the CDR3: TGTGCCAGCCGACAGGGACTAGCGTCTATGACCCAGTACTTC. The encoded protein is CASRQGLASMTQYF.

This clone was counted a single time. This chain joins TRBV18 and TRBJ1-1; D ambiguous. V was trimmed by 5 bases and J by 2 bases, leaving 9 bases between them. Per the germline V gene, CDR1 is KGHSH and CDR2 is LQKENI. This CDR3 is built from 13 residues. The CDR3 loop reads CASSETPNTEAFF. The CDR3 nucleotides read TGTGCCAGCTCAGAGACACCAAACACTGAAGCTTTCTTT.

The CDR3 sequence: CASSYNRQVLTDTQYF. CDR3 DNA sequence: TGTGCCAGCAGTTACAACCGACAGGTTCTGACAGATACGCAGTATTTT. The J gene is TRBJ2-3, the V gene TRBV6-5; TRBD1 is a possible D gene (6 bases). CDR3 length: 16 amino acids. Trimming removed 2 bases from V and 3 bases from J, with 15 bases in between. Germline V gives CDR1 MNHEY, CDR2 SVGAGI.

This rearrangement joins TRBV28 to TRBJ1-5, with no clear D. CDR3 length: 14 amino acids. Germline CDR1 and CDR2: MDHEN and SYDVKM. V gave up 6 bases and J gave up 0 bases, with 9 bases separating them. The CDR3 DNA sequence: TGTGCCAGCAGGCCGGGTCATAGCAATCAGCCCCAGCATTTT. This codes for CASRPGHSNQPQHF.

The CDR3: CASSSRTGKRNEQFF. In DNA form, the CDR3 reads TGTGCCAGCAGTTCCCGGACAGGGAAGCGCAATGAGCAGTTCTTC. The V call is TRBV28, the J call TRBJ2-1; 8 bases fit TRBD1. This CDR3 region has 15 residues. CDR1 MDHEN and CDR2 SYDVKM come from the germline V gene. V dropped 4 bases and J dropped 6; count of bases not matched to a gene: 8.

This chain uses TRBV7-9 with TRBJ2-7; D is uncertain. Germline CDR1 and CDR2: SEHNR and FQNEAQ (reference sequence). CDR3 length: 12 amino acids. Trimming shortened V by 5 bases and J by 5 bases, and 10 bases separated the two germline ends. The CDR3 loop reads CASSVTRNEQYF. CDR3 nucleotides: TGTGCCAGCAGCGTTACAAGAAACGAGCAGTACTTC.

The rearrangement joins TRBV19 to TRBJ2-2; the D is unclear. The ends were cut back, 5 bases at V and 2 bases at J, with 9 bases in the middle. The CDR3 contains 14 residues. Germline V lookup: CDR1 LNHDA, CDR2 SQIVND (reference sequence). The DNA of the CDR3 is TGTGCCAGTAGTTCTTGGGCCAACACCGGGGAGCTGTTTTTT. Protein: CASSSWANTGELFF.

CDR3: CASSVGGGRAYEQYF. CDR3 sequence (DNA): TGCGCCAGCAGTGTTGGTGGCGGGAGGGCCTACGAGCAGTACTTC. The genes are TRBV10-1 and TRBJ2-7; 9 nucleotides line up with TRBD2. V lost 4 bases, J lost 2 bases, and 6 bases stayed unmatched. Germline loops: CDR1 WNHNN, CDR2 SYGVQD (reference sequence). The CDR3 covers 15 residues.

This CDR3 reads CASSATSVGTDTQYF. The CDR3 DNA sequence: TGTGCCAGCAGCGCAACTAGCGTCGGCACAGATACGCAGTATTTT. V and J are TRBV7-9 and TRBJ2-3; TRBD2 agrees at 7 bases. Trimming cost V 5 bases and J 1 base; bases outside gene matches: 6. CDR3 length equals 15 residues. Germline V gene data show CDR1 as SEHNR and CDR2 as FQNEAQ (reference sequence).

V and J are TRBV19 and TRBJ2-1; 7 bases are shared with TRBD1. J lost 3 bases, V lost 1 base, and 3 bases had no gene match. Germline V gives CDR1 LNHDA, CDR2 SQIVND (reference sequence). The CDR3 runs 15 residues. The CDR3 nucleotides read TGTGCCAGTAGTATAGCCGGACAGGACTACAATGAGCAGTTCTTC. Translated: CASSIAGQDYNEQFF.

V is TRBV5-6 and J is TRBJ2-1, with unresolved D. Trimming left V 2 bases short and J 8 bases short, with 14 bases between. The CDR3 runs to 14 residues. CDR1 is SGHDT, CDR2 YYEEEE, per germline. CDR3 protein: CASSFGPADYEQFF. Written as DNA, the CDR3 is TGTGCCAGCAGCTTTGGTCCAGCCGACTATGAGCAGTTCTTC.